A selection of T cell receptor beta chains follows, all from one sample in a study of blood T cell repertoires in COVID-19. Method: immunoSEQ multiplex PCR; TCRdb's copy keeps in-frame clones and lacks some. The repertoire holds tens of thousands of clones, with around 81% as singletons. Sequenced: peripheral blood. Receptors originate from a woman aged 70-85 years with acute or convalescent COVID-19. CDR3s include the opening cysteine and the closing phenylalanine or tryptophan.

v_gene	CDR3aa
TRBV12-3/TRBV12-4	CAIKQVLSTPLHF
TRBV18	CASSYGTGPPYEQYF
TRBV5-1	CASSSSYRVSNTEAFF
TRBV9	CASSVDWLGNQPQHF
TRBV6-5	CASSTGQDSNQPQHF
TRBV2	CASSVDYRDEQYF
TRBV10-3	CAISEFGGAEETQYF
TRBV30	CAWNTRQGPGELFF
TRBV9	CASTQSTSGGLFDTQYF
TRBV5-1	CASSFQGAGEKLFF
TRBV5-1	CASSLMRGASSYNEQFF
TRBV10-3	CAIRGAISAIHTQYF
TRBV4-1	CASSQFPDTNYGYTF
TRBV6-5	CASRGDYGYTF
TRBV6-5	CASEPSAFYGYTF
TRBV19	CASSIGRGDSNQPQHF
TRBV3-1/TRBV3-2	CASSPLTDNQPQHF
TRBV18	CASSQGQGADEAFF
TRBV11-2	CASTLDYNTGELFF
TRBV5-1	CASSSTGTGVIEAFF
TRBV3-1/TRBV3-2	CASSTTVGNTEAFF
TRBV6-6	CASSLGWGDEQFF
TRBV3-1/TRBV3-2	CASSQRFSGADTQYF